Listed here are 17 T cell receptor beta chains from one sample, sequenced in a study of blood T cell repertoires in COVID-19. Method: immunoSEQ multiplex PCR; TCRdb's copy keeps in-frame clones and lacks some. The sample includes roughly 100,000 clones, approximately 80% of them seen just once. Sequencing input: peripheral blood. The receptor source for this set is a man aged 60 to 75 with acute or convalescent COVID-19.

The CDR3 here is CASSTRGASYGYTF. The DNA for the CDR3 is TGTGCCAGCAGTACCAGGGGCGCCAGCTATGGCTACACCTTC. J is TRBJ1-2 and V is TRBV6-5, with D possibly TRBD1 on 6 matching bases. Germline V CDR1 and CDR2: MNHEY, SVGAGI. The germline V and J ends were trimmed by 5 bases and 4 bases, with 14 bases remaining between them. The CDR3 contains 14 residues.

The V gene is TRBV30, the J gene TRBJ1-1, with TRBD1 identical over 10 bases. The CDR3 has 15 residues. The germline V gene encodes CDR1 GTSNPN and CDR2 SVGIG (reference sequence). Trimming cost V 3 bases and J 6 bases; bases outside gene matches: 10. The CDR3 DNA sequence: TGTGCCTGGAGAAAGGGGGGGACAGGGGACCCTGAAGCTTTCTTT. Protein sequence: CAWRKGGTGDPEAFF.

This chain's CDR3 is CASSERGLTNYGYTF. CDR3 nucleotide sequence: TGTGCCAGCAGCGAAAGAGGGCTTACTAACTATGGCTACACCTTC. The V call is TRBV2, the J call TRBJ1-2; D not certain. The V and J ends lost 6 bases and 0 bases respectively, with 14 bases between them. CDR3 length: 15 amino acids. Germline V gene data show CDR1 as SNHLY and CDR2 as FYNNEI.

The genes are TRBV14 and TRBJ1-1; perhaps TRBD1 as D (5 bases). Germline CDR1 is SGHDN and CDR2 is FVKESK. Trimming pared 0 bases from V and 4 bases from J, leaving 9 bases between. This CDR3 comprises 14 residues. CDR3 sequence reads: CASSQELGGTEAFF. The CDR3 nucleotides read TGTGCCAGCAGCCAAGAACTCGGGGGCACTGAAGCTTTCTTT.

This clone came up once. The rearrangement uses TRBV15 and TRBJ2-4; 8 bases line up with TRBD1. The CDR3 contains 17 residues. Germline V gives CDR1 LNHNV, CDR2 YYDKDF (reference sequence). J gave up 1 base and V 5 bases, and 10 bases lay outside the gene matches. CDR3 sequence reads: CATSPQGARAAKNIQYF. The DNA for the CDR3 is TGTGCCACCAGCCCGCAGGGGGCGAGGGCTGCCAAAAACATTCAGTACTTC.

The chain is built from TRBV7-9 and TRBJ2-7; TRBD1 matches at 10 bases. Germline V gene lookup returns CDR1 SEHNR and CDR2 FQNEAQ (reference sequence). Trimming removed 0 bases from V and 5 bases from J; junction bases left unmatched: 1. The CDR3 extends over 14 amino acids. The CDR3 here is CASSLAGTGDEQYF. In nucleotides, the CDR3 is TGTGCCAGCAGCTTAGCCGGGACAGGGGACGAGCAGTACTTC.

The V gene is TRBV11-3, the J gene TRBJ2-7; possible D gene TRBD2, 5 bases. V shed 1 base and J shed 1 base, with 14 bases lying between them. The CDR3 is 16 residues long. Germline-derived CDR1 and CDR2 are SGHNT and YENEEA. For the CDR3, the DNA is TGTGCCAGCAGCTTAGGAGGGCAGCATTATTCCTACGAGCAGTACTTC. Its protein is CASSLGGQHYSYEQYF. The variable domain in full, completed from reference TRBV11-3 and TRBJ2-7, reads EAGVVQSPRYKIIEKKQPVAFWCNPISGHNTLYWYLQNLGQGPELLIRYENEEAVDDSQLPKDRFSAERLKGVDSTLKIQPAELGDSAVYLCASSLGGQHYSYEQYFGPGTRLTVT.

The V call is TRBV27, the J call TRBJ2-6; D is unclear. CDR1 and CDR2 (germline): MNHEY, SMNVEV (reference sequence). The CDR3 covers 16 residues. Trimming took off 2 bases at V and 1 base at J, with 9 bases between the two ends. CDR3 sequence (DNA): TGTGCCAGCAGTTTAATGAGGCCATCTGGGGCCAACGTCCTGACTTTC. Residues: CASSLMRPSGANVLTF.

The chain couples TRBV7-2 to TRBJ1-3, with D maybe TRBD1 (6 bases). There are 16 residues in the CDR3. CDR1 is SGHTA and CDR2 is FQGNSA in the germline V gene. V lost 6 bases to trimming and J lost 5 bases, with 20 bases between them. The CDR3 protein is CASSLQGLGGRNTIYF. The DNA of the CDR3 is TGTGCCAGCAGTCTACAGGGTTTAGGAGGTAGAAACACCATATATTTT.

This clone has a handful of counts. This chain joins TRBV6-5 and TRBJ1-5; TRBD1 might be the D (5 bases). This CDR3 has 13 amino acids. Trimming pared 7 bases from V and 1 base from J, leaving 8 bases between. Germline V gives CDR1 MNHEY, CDR2 SVGAGI. This CDR3 reads CASTRASNQPQHF. The CDR3 DNA sequence: TGTGCCAGCACCAGGGCCAGCAATCAGCCCCAGCATTTT.

This clone showed up just once. The J gene is TRBJ1-2, the V gene TRBV6-5, with a possible D match to TRBD1 (5 bases). The CDR3 totals 13 residues. Looked up from germline, CDR1 is MNHEY and CDR2 is SVGAGI. V lost 5 bases, J lost 2 bases, and 9 bases lay in between. CDR3 in DNA: TGTGCCAGCAGTAGACGGACAAACTATGGCTACACCTTC. This gives the protein CASSRRTNYGYTF.

The rearrangement joins TRBV5-6 to TRBJ2-7; TRBD1 matches 7 bases. The V segment lost 4 bases and the J segment 3 bases; nucleotides outside the gene matches: 7. The CDR3 loop spans 14 amino acids. Germline CDR1 is SGHDT and CDR2 is YYEEEE. CDR3 DNA sequence: TGTGCCAGCAGCCCCGTGGGACAGCACTACGAGCAGTACTTC. Its translation: CASSPVGQHYEQYF.

The chain links TRBV5-4 to TRBJ2-1; D perhaps matches TRBD1 (5 bases). The V gene lost 0 bases and the J gene lost 2 bases, with 9 bases spanning the gap. CDR1 and CDR2 from the germline V gene are SGHNT and YYREEE (reference sequence). The length of the CDR3 is 15 residues. This CDR3 is CASSLDQGPYNEQFF. The DNA for the CDR3 is TGTGCCAGCAGCTTGGACCAGGGCCCCTACAATGAGCAGTTCTTC.

This sequence joins TRBV2 and TRBJ2-3, with 7 bases fitting TRBD2. Losses at the gene ends were 5 bases for V and 8 bases for J; bases not matched to a gene: 10. The CDR3 loop spans 14 amino acids. Looked up from germline, CDR1 is SNHLY and CDR2 is FYNNEI. The CDR3 DNA reads TGTGCCAGCAGTCCCCGGGGTTCGGGAGGTACGCAGTATTTT. Translated: CASSPRGSGGTQYF. Using reference TRBV2 and TRBJ2-3 for the parts outside the CDR3, the full variable domain is EPEVTQTPSHQVTQMGQEVILRCVPISNHLYFYWYRQILGQKVEFLVSFYNNEISEKSEIFDDQFSVERPDGSNFTLKIRSTKLEDSAMYFCASSPRGSGGTQYFGPGTRLTVL.

This sequence joins TRBV5-4 and TRBJ1-6; 7 bases are shared with TRBD1. CDR1 is SGHNT and CDR2 is YYREEE in the germline V gene (reference sequence). V was pared by 0 bases and J by 5 bases, with 8 bases of the junction left unmatched. The CDR3 runs to 17 residues. CDR3 amino acids: CASSLALTGVDNSPLHF. The CDR3 DNA reads as TGTGCCAGCAGCTTGGCCTTAACAGGGGTGGATAATTCACCCCTCCACTTT.

The V and J genes are TRBV28 and TRBJ2-5, with 14 bases fitting TRBD2. CDR3 length equals 17 residues. The germline CDR1 and CDR2 sequences are MDHEN and SYDVKM. Unmatched junction bases numbered 8, after V lost 3 bases and J lost 5 bases. CDR3 coding DNA: TGTGCCAGCAGTTTTTCCCGACTAGCGGGAGGGCACGAGACCCAGTACTTC. Amino acid sequence: CASSFSRLAGGHETQYF.

V is TRBV6-1 and J is TRBJ1-5; TRBD1 might be the D (6 bases). V lost 0 bases and J lost 6, with 12 bases in between. This CDR3 has 15 residues. CDR1 and CDR2 (germline): MNHNS, SASEGT. The CDR3 bases are TGTGCCAGCAGTGAAGCCCAGGGGCCGGGTCAGCCCCAGCATTTT. Protein sequence: CASSEAQGPGQPQHF.